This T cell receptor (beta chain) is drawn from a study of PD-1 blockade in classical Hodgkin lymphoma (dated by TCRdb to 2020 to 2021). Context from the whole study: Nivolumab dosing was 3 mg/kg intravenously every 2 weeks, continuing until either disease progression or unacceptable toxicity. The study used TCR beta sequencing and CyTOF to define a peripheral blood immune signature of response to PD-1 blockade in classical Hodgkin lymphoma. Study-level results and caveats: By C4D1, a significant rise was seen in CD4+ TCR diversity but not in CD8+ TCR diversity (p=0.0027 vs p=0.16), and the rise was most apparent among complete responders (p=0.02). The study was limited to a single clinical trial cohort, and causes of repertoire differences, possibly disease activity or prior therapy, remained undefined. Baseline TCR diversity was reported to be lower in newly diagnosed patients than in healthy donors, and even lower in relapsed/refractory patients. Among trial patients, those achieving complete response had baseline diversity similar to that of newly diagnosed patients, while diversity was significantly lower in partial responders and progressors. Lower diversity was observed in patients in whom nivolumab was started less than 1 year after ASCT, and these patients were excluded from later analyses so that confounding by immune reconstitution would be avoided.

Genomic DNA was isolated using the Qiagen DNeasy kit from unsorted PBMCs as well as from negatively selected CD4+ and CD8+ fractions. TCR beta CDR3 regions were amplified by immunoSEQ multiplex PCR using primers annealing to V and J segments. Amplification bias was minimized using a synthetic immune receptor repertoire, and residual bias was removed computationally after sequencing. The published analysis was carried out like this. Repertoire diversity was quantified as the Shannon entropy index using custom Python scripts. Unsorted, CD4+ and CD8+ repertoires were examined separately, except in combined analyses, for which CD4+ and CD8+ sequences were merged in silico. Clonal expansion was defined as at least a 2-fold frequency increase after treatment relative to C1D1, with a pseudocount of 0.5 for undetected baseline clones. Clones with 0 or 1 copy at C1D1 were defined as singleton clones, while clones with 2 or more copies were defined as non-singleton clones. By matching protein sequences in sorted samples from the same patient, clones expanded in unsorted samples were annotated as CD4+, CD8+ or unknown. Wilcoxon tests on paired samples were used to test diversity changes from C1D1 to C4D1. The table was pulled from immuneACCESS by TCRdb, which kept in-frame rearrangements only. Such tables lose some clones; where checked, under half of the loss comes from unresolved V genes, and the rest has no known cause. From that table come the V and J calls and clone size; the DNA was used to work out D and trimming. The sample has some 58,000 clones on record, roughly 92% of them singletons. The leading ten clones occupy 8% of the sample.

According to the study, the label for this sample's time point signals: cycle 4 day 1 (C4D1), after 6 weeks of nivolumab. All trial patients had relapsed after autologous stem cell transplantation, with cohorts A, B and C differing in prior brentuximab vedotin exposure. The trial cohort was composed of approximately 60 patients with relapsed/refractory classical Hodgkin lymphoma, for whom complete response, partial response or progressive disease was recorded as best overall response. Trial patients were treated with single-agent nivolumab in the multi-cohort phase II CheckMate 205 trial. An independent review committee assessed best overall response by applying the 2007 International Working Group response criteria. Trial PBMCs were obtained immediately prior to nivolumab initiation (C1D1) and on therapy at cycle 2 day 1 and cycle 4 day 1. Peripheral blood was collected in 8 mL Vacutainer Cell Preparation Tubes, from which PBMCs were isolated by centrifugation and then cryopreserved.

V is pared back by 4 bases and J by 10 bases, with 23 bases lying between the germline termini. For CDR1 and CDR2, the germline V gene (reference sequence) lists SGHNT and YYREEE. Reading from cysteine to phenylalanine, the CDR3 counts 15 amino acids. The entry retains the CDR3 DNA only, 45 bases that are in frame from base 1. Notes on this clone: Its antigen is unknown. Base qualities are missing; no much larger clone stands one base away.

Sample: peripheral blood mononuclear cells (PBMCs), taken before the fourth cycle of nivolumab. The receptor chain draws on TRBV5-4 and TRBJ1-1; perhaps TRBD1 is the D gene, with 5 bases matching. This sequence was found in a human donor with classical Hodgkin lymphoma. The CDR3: CASSQGLTSTRGAFF. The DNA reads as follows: TGTGCCAGCAGCCAAGGGCTCACAAGCACAAGGGGAGCTTTCTTT.